This paragraph reports one T cell receptor beta chain. Per the study methods: Cell counts per sample came from amplifying reference gene primers. The repertoire was sequenced with immunoSEQ multiplex PCR; TCRdb's copy has only in-frame clones and lacks some. That table furnishes V, J and clone size, whereas the DNA furnished D and trimming. The sample has 350,000 or so clones, roughly nine tenths seen once; the top ten hold 0.9% to 1.2%. This sample was included in a study of blood T cell repertoires in COVID-19. The overall study: Sources were T cells, B-cell-depleted T cells, or PBMCs; the material itself was cDNA or gDNA.

Recovered participants had two consecutive negative NP/OP PCR tests, healthcare professional clearance, or symptom resolution. The length of the CDR3 is 15 residues. V shed 6 bases and J 0 bases; nucleotides not matched to a gene: 6. In germline, CDR1 is SEHNR, CDR2 FQNEAQ (reference sequence). The sequenced material came from PBMCs or T cells enriched from blood (not recorded which). V and J are TRBV7-9 and TRBJ2-3, with 7 bases fitting TRBD1. The clonotype was recovered from a woman aged 25-40 years who had recovered from COVID-19. CDR3 DNA sequence: TGTGCCAGCAGGCCAGGGACAGCTAGCACAGATACGCAGTATTTT. Its protein is CASRPGTASTDTQYF. Full variable domain (rest looked up from reference TRBV7-9 and TRBJ2-3): DTGVSQNPRHKITKRGQNVTFRCDPISEHNRLYWYRQTLGQGPEFLTYFQNEAQLEKSRLLSDRFSAERPKGSFSTLEIQRTEQGDSAMYLCASRPGTASTDTQYFGPGTRLTVL.